This passage covers 30 T cell receptor beta chains from one sample sequenced in a study of blood T cell repertoires in COVID-19. TCRdb's table, derived via immunoSEQ multiplex PCR, lists solely in-frame clones and lacks some. The sample contains 25,000 to 35,000 clones, approximately 87% of which appear only once. The source material was peripheral blood. These receptors were taken from a human donor with active COVID-19. The donor label of this sample is uncertain.

The chain joins TRBV5-6 to TRBJ2-7, with D maybe TRBD2 (5 bases). V gave up 3 bases and J gave up 2 bases, with 12 bases separating them. Per the germline V gene, CDR1 is SGHDT and CDR2 is YYEEEE. The CDR3 contains 14 residues. The CDR3 protein is CASSSRGGTYEQYF. DNA of the CDR3: TGTGCCAGCAGCTCCCGGGGTGGCACCTACGAGCAGTACTTC.

The chain joins TRBV10-3 to TRBJ1-3, with 9 positions matching TRBD1. J lost 11 bases, V lost 7 bases, and 3 bases had no gene match. Germline V gene data show CDR1 as ENHRY and CDR2 as SYGVKD. This CDR3 has 11 amino acids. In nucleotides, the CDR3 is TGTGCCATCATTGGGACAGGGTCCATATATTTT. It translates to CAIIGTGSIYF.

In this sample, this clone turned up once. The chain combines TRBV6-5 with TRBJ1-1; 10 bases fit TRBD1. This CDR3 comprises 15 residues. Germline loops: CDR1 MNHEY, CDR2 SVGAGI. Trimming removed 0 bases from V and 11 bases from J; junction bases left unmatched: 9. The CDR3 loop is CASSYSGQGLAGAFF. The CDR3 DNA reads TGTGCCAGCAGTTACTCGGGACAGGGGTTGGCGGGGGCTTTCTTT.

The chain employs TRBV21-1 and TRBJ1-1; TRBD1 is taken as the D call from the table, unchecked against the DNA. TRBV21-1 is a pseudogene segment. CDR3 length: 17 residues. CDR3 DNA: TGTGCCAGCAGCCTAACGGGACAGGGGGCAGGGTGCACTGAAGCTTTCTTT. Its translation: CASSLTGQGAGCTEAFF.

This chain connects TRBV12-3 or TRBV12-4 to TRBJ2-3, with D unresolved. Trimming cost V 6 bases and J 4 bases, with 11 bases left between them. CDR3 length: 13 residues. CDR3 protein: CASSIEPADTQYF. Here the CDR3 DNA reads TGTGCCAGCAGCATTGAGCCGGCAGATACGCAGTATTTT.

J is TRBJ1-1 and V is TRBV18, with a tentative D call TRBD1 (5 bases). The CDR3 is made up of 11 amino acids. Germline CDR1 KGHSH, CDR2 LQKENI. The V and J ends lost 4 bases and 8 bases respectively, with 8 bases between them. The CDR3 bases are TGTGCCAGCTCACTCCCAGGGGAAGCTTTCTTT. This encodes CASSLPGEAFF.

The genes are TRBV19 and TRBJ2-5; 8 nucleotides agree with TRBD2. J gave up 2 bases and V 5 bases, and 4 bases lay outside the gene matches. CDR1 is LNHDA and CDR2 is SQIVND in the germline V gene (reference sequence). The CDR3 is 14 residues long. In DNA form, the CDR3 reads TGTGCCAGTAGTCCTATAGCGGGACAAGAGACCCAGTACTTC. Its translation: CASSPIAGQETQYF.

This clone was counted a single time. The chain employs TRBV28 and TRBJ2-1; 8 nucleotides line up with TRBD2. V gave up 3 bases and J gave up 5 bases; unmatched junction bases: 6. The V gene's germline CDR1 is MDHEN and CDR2 SYDVKM. This CDR3 is built from 15 residues. The CDR3 reads CASSLGGRTHNEQFF. CDR3 bases: TGTGCCAGCAGTTTGGGCGGGAGGACCCACAATGAGCAGTTCTTC. Based on the CDR3 plus reference TRBV28 and TRBJ2-1, the full variable domain is DVKVTQSSRYLVKRTGEKVFLECVQDMDHENMFWYRQDPGLGLRLIYFSYDVKMKEKGDIPEGYSVSREKKERFSLILESASTNQTSMYLCASSLGGRTHNEQFFGPGTRLTVL.

This clone was counted a single time. The rearrangement uses TRBV2 and TRBJ1-2, with TRBD1 identical over 11 bases. V shed 6 bases and J 4 bases; nucleotides not matched to a gene: 4. CDR3 size: 14 residues. Germline CDR1 and CDR2: SNHLY and FYNNEI. CDR3 coding DNA: TGTGCCAGCAGCCGGGACAGGGGGACCTATGGCTACACCTTC. It is translated as CASSRDRGTYGYTF.

The chain joins TRBV10-1 to TRBJ2-3, with D possibly TRBD1 on 6 matching bases. The CDR3 is made up of 14 amino acids. In germline, CDR1 is WNHNN, CDR2 SYGVQD (reference sequence). Deletions cut 8 bases from V and 6 bases from J, with 18 bases between. Written as DNA, the CDR3 is TGCGCCAGCCGTCAGGGGAGTGAGTTGGATACGCAGTATTTT. It codes for CASRQGSELDTQYF.

This CDR3 is CASSIQNTGELFF. The CDR3 bases are TGTGCCAGCAGTATTCAGAACACCGGGGAGCTGTTTTTT. The chain has TRBV6-4 and TRBJ2-2, with no clear D. Germline values: CDR1 MRHNA, CDR2 SNTAGT. The CDR3 covers 13 residues. The V and J ends lost 5 bases and 1 base respectively, with 5 bases between them.

The chain combines TRBV28 with TRBJ2-7; 8 nucleotides agree with TRBD1. The CDR3 runs 15 residues. The V and J ends lost 5 bases and 3 bases, in that order; junction bases with no gene match: 9. Germline V gives CDR1 MDHEN, CDR2 SYDVKM. The CDR3 nucleotides are TGTGCCAGCAGTCTTCAGGGGGCGGGTGTCTACGAGCAGTACTTC. Translating it yields CASSLQGAGVYEQYF.

This clone was counted a few times. V and J are TRBV6-5 and TRBJ2-1; 9 bases agree with TRBD2. V dropped 7 bases and J dropped 3; count of bases not matched to a gene: 1. CDR3 length equals 13 residues. Germline values: CDR1 MNHEY, CDR2 SVGAGI. The CDR3 region has the DNA TGTGCCAGCAAGCGGGAGGTCTACAATGAGCAGTTCTTC. The encoded protein is CASKREVYNEQFF.

This rearrangement joins TRBV6-6 to TRBJ2-3, with 8 nucleotides matching TRBD1. V was clipped by 2 bases and J by 0 bases; unmatched bases: 4. CDR1 and CDR2 from the germline V gene are MNHNY and SVGAGI (reference sequence). The length of the CDR3 is 16 residues. The CDR3 coding sequence is TGTGCCAGCAGTTACAGGCAGGGGGCTAGCACAGATACGCAGTATTTT. It encodes CASSYRQGASTDTQYF.

This clone has a single count. V usage is TRBV5-1 and J usage is TRBJ2-2; 8 bases agree with TRBD2. The CDR3 runs to 17 residues. With 0 bases clipped from V and 2 bases from J, the junction kept 6 bases outside the gene matches. CDR1 is SGHRS and CDR2 is YFSETQ in the germline V gene. The CDR3, as DNA: TGCGCCAGCAGCTTGGACCCCGGGACTAGTAACACCGGGGAGCTGTTTTTT. This sequence encodes CASSLDPGTSNTGELFF.

The CDR3 spells CASSPGTGGRVYGYTF. DNA of the CDR3: TGTGCCAGCAGTCCCGGGACAGGGGGCAGAGTCTATGGCTACACCTTC. The chain combines TRBV27 with TRBJ1-2; TRBD1 matches at 12 bases. This CDR3 region has 16 residues. Germline values: CDR1 MNHEY, CDR2 SMNVEV (reference sequence). After removal of 5 bases from V and 4 bases from J, the junction contained 8 bases not matched to a gene.

CDR3 bases: TGTGCCAGTAGTAAACAATCGCGGGGCTATGGCTACACCTTC. It yields the protein CASSKQSRGYGYTF. The rearrangement joins TRBV19 to TRBJ1-2; no definite D call. Germline loops: CDR1 LNHDA, CDR2 SQIVND (reference sequence). The V and J ends lost 4 bases and 4 bases respectively, with 13 bases between them. CDR3 size: 14 residues.

The V and J genes are TRBV3-1 (or the pseudogene TRBV3-2) and TRBJ1-1, with 7 bases fitting TRBD1. The V and J ends lost 8 bases and 5 bases, in that order; junction bases with no gene match: 5. The CDR3 length is 12 residues. The germline CDR1 and CDR2 sequences are LGHDT and YNNKEL (reference sequence). CDR3 loop: CASAGGGTEAFF. CDR3 nucleotide sequence: TGTGCCAGCGCAGGGGGAGGAACTGAAGCTTTCTTT.

The chain employs TRBV14 and TRBJ2-7, with D unresolved. The length of the CDR3 is 15 residues. Germline V gene data show CDR1 as SGHDN and CDR2 as FVKESK. Trimming cost V 3 bases and J 0 bases, with 12 bases left between them. This chain's CDR3 is CASSHAFDSSYEQYF. The CDR3 coding sequence is TGTGCCAGCAGCCATGCTTTTGATAGCTCCTACGAGCAGTACTTC.

The rearrangement uses TRBV9 and TRBJ1-1; D not resolved. Germline-derived CDR1 and CDR2 are SGDLS and YYNGEE. The CDR3 has 13 residues. Deletions cut 1 base from V and 4 bases from J, with 8 bases between. CDR3 in DNA: TGTGCCAGCAGCGTAACGCGGGCCACTGAAGCTTTCTTT. Translating it yields CASSVTRATEAFF.

The chain employs TRBV24-1 and TRBJ2-3; TRBD1 matches at 8 bases. CDR3 size: 15 residues. J lost 1 base, V lost 4 bases, and 3 bases had no gene match. Germline V gene sequence: CDR1 KGHDR, CDR2 SFDVKD. CDR3 region: CATSDPGQGTDTQYF. The CDR3 DNA is TGTGCCACCAGTGACCCGGGACAGGGCACAGATACGCAGTATTTT.

This chain uses TRBV29-1 with TRBJ1-5, with 7 bases lining up with TRBD1. Per the germline V gene, CDR1 is SQVTM and CDR2 is ANQGSEA. With 7 bases clipped from V and 2 bases from J, the junction kept 11 bases outside the gene matches. The CDR3 spans 15 residues. The CDR3 nucleotides are TGCAGCGCGTTGGATTCCGGGACAGGCAATCAGCCCCAGCATTTT. It yields the protein CSALDSGTGNQPQHF.

V gene TRBV27 combines with J gene TRBJ2-7, with TRBD1 identical over 9 bases. Germline-derived CDR1 and CDR2 are MNHEY and SMNVEV (reference sequence). This CDR3 has 15 residues. Trimming removed 10 bases from V and 2 bases from J; junction bases left unmatched: 12. CDR3 sequence: CATRPGTGSTYEQYF. CDR3 DNA: TGTGCCACCCGACCCGGGACAGGGTCTACCTACGAGCAGTACTTC.

V gene TRBV5-4 combines with J gene TRBJ2-7, with 10 bases that match TRBD2. V lost 1 base to trimming and J lost 0 bases; unmatched junction nucleotides: 1. The CDR3 extends over 15 amino acids. Germline values: CDR1 SGHNT, CDR2 YYREEE (reference sequence). Here the CDR3 DNA reads TGTGCCAGCAGCTTGCCTAGCGGGAGCTCCTACGAGCAGTACTTC. Translating it yields CASSLPSGSSYEQYF.

V is TRBV5-1 and J is TRBJ2-3; D ambiguous. Germline CDR1 is SGHRS and CDR2 is YFSETQ. CDR3 length: 13 residues. Trimming cost V 0 bases and J 4 bases, with 6 bases left between them. This CDR3 is CASSLAGSDTQYF. In DNA, the CDR3 is TGCGCCAGCAGCTTGGCCGGGTCAGATACGCAGTATTTT.

The gene calls are TRBV30 and TRBJ2-5; a possible D gene is TRBD1 (5 bases). Trimming left V 3 bases short and J 4 bases short, with 15 bases between. Germline V gene lookup returns CDR1 GTSNPN and CDR2 SVGIG (reference sequence). The CDR3 runs to 14 residues. The chain's CDR3 is CAWSAPTVPETQYF. The CDR3 nucleotides read TGTGCCTGGAGCGCCCCGACAGTTCCAGAGACCCAGTACTTC.

The V and J genes are TRBV28 and TRBJ2-2; TRBD2 matches at 10 bases. This CDR3 has 15 amino acids. The ends lost 7 bases at V and 1 base at J; junction bases unmatched: 3. Per the germline V gene, CDR1 is MDHEN and CDR2 is SYDVKM. CDR3 coding DNA: TGTGCCAGCACTAGCGGGAGTTTGAACACCGGGGAGCTGTTTTTT. It is translated as CASTSGSLNTGELFF.

J is TRBJ2-7 and V is TRBV9; 7 nucleotides match TRBD2. The CDR3 contains 17 residues. Germline loops: CDR1 SGDLS, CDR2 YYNGEE. The ends lost 4 bases at V and 0 bases at J; junction bases unmatched: 13. The CDR3: CASSPVAVASGSYEQYF. In DNA, the CDR3 is TGTGCCAGCAGCCCAGTCGCCGTAGCTAGCGGCTCCTACGAGCAGTACTTC.

The chain uses TRBV11-2 and TRBJ2-3; 8 bases are shared with TRBD2. The CDR3 totals 16 residues. Trimming at V came to 5 bases and at J to 4 bases, leaving 11 bases not matched to a gene. Germline CDR1 is SGHAT and CDR2 is FQNNGV. CDR3 sequence: CASSLVGGGPPDTQYF. The CDR3, as DNA: TGTGCCAGCAGCCTCGTGGGCGGGGGGCCCCCAGATACGCAGTATTTT.

The chain joins TRBV5-6 to TRBJ2-5, with TRBD2 matching 9 bases. The length of the CDR3 is 17 residues. Looked up from germline, CDR1 is SGHDT and CDR2 is YYEEEE. With V trimmed by 0 bases and J by 1 base, 7 bases remained unmatched. CDR3 sequence: CASSLGLAGSTQETQYF. The DNA for the CDR3 is TGTGCCAGCAGCTTGGGTCTAGCGGGGTCTACCCAAGAGACCCAGTACTTC.